What follows are 2 T cell receptor beta chains derived from one specimen sequenced in a study of blood T cell repertoires in COVID-19. This table comes from immunoSEQ multiplex PCR, and its TCRdb copy is limited to in-frame clones, with some not included. Of tens of thousands of clones listed, 70% to 85% are singletons. The source material was peripheral blood. These receptors were collected from a human donor in a cohort sampled during active COVID-19.

This chain links TRBV18 with TRBJ1-4; D possibly corresponds to TRBD1 (5 bases). The CDR3 is made up of 14 amino acids. Trimming cost V 2 bases and J 7 bases, with 11 bases left between them. Germline V gene data show CDR1 as KGHSH and CDR2 as LQKENI. CDR3 sequence reads: CASSPGGGSEKLFF. The CDR3 DNA reads as TGTGCCAGCTCACCAGGCGGGGGGAGTGAAAAACTGTTTTTT.

The chain recombines TRBV9 with TRBJ1-1, with TRBD1 matching 11 bases. The germline CDR1 and CDR2 sequences are SGDLS and YYNGEE. This CDR3 is 14 amino acids long. The J segment lost 5 bases and the V segment lost 4 bases, leaving 4 bases of the junction unmatched. DNA of the CDR3: TGTGCCAGCAGCCCGGACAGGGGGCGGACTGAAGCTTTCTTT. It is translated as CASSPDRGRTEAFF.